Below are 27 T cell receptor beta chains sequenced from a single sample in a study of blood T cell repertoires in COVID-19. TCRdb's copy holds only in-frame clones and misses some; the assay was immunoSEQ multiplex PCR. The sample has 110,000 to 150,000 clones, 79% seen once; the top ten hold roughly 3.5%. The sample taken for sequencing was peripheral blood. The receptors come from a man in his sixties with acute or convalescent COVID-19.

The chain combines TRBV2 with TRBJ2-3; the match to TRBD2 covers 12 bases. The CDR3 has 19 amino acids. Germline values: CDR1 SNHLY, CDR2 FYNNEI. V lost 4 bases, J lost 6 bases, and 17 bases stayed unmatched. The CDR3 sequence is CASSVWLAGGPGNLDTQYF. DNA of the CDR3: TGTGCCAGCAGTGTCTGGCTAGCGGGAGGGCCGGGAAATCTGGATACGCAGTATTTT.

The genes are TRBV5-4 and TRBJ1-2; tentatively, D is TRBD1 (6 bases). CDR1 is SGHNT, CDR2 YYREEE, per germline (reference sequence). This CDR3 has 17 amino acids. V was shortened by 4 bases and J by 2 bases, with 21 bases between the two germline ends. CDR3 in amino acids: CASSLSMATGSNYGYTF. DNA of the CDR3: TGTGCCAGCAGCCTGTCCATGGCGACAGGTTCGAACTATGGCTACACCTTC. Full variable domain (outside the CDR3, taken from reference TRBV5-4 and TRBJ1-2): ETGVTQSPTHLIKTRGQQVTLRCSSQSGHNTVSWYQQALGQGPQFIFQYYREEENGRGNFPPRFSGLQFPNYSSELNVNALELDDSALYLCASSLSMATGSNYGYTFGSGTRLTVV.

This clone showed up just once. This CDR3 is CASRLTGSETQYF. Written as DNA, the CDR3 is TGTGCCAGCAGATTGACAGGGTCAGAGACCCAGTACTTC. The chain recombines TRBV7-2 with TRBJ2-5; 7 positions match TRBD1. The CDR3 sequence is 13 residues long. Germline V gene data show CDR1 as SGHTA and CDR2 as FQGNSA. V lost 6 bases, J lost 4 bases, and 5 bases stayed unmatched.

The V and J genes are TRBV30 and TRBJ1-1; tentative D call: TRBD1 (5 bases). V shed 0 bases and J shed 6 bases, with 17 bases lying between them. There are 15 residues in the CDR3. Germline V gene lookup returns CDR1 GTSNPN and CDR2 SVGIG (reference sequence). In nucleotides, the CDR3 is TGTGCCTGGAGTGTACAAGGGGCTTGGATGGCTGAAGCTTTCTTT. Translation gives CAWSVQGAWMAEAFF. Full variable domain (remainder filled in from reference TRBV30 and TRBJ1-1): SQTIHQWPATLVQPVGSPLSLECTVEGTSNPNLYWYRQAAGRGLQLLFYSVGIGQISSEVPQNLSASRPQDRQFILSSKKLLLSDSGFYLCAWSVQGAWMAEAFFGQGTRLTVV.

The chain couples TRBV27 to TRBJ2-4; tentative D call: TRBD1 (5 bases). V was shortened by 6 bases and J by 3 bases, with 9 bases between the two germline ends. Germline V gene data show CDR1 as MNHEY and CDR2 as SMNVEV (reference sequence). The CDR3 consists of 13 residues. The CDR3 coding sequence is TGTGCCAGCAGCGGCAGGGACAAAAACATTCAGTACTTC. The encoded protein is CASSGRDKNIQYF.

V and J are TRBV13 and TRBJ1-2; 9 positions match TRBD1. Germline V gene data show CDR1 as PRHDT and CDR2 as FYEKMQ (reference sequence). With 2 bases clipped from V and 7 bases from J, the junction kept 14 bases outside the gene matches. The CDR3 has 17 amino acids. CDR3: CASSLRAGTGPMSGYTF. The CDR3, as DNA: TGTGCCAGCAGCTTACGGGCCGGGACAGGGCCAATGAGTGGCTACACCTTC.

The CDR3 loop reads CASSLWGSGKKTQYF. The CDR3 coding sequence is TGTGCCAGCAGCCTCTGGGGTAGCGGGAAAAAGACCCAGTACTTC. This chain joins TRBV7-9 and TRBJ2-5; 8 positions agree with TRBD2. CDR3 length: 15 amino acids. In germline, CDR1 is SEHNR, CDR2 FQNEAQ (reference sequence). The V and J ends lost 5 bases and 6 bases, in that order; junction bases with no gene match: 11.

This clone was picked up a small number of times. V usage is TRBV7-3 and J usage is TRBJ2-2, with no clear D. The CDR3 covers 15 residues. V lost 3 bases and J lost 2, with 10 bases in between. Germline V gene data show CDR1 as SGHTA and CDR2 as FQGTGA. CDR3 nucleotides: TGTGCCAGCAGCTTTCTTGGAGCAAACACCGGGGAGCTGTTTTTT. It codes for CASSFLGANTGELFF.

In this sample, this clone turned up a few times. The CDR3 region is CASSRGLAGGNTGELFF. The CDR3 nucleotides read TGTGCCAGTAGCCGGGGACTAGCGGGAGGGAACACCGGGGAGCTGTTTTTT. The chain carries TRBV19 and TRBJ2-2; 15 bases are a match to TRBD2. There are 17 residues in the CDR3. Unmatched junction bases numbered 3, after V lost 6 bases and J lost 1 base. Germline V gives CDR1 LNHDA, CDR2 SQIVND (reference sequence).

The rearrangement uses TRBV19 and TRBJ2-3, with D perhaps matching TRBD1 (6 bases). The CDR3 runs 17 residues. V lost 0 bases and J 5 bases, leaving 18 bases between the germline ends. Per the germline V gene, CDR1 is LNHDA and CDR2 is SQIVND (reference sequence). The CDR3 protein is CASSIDGQGRTGDTQYF. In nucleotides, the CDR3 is TGTGCCAGTAGTATAGACGGTCAGGGGCGGACGGGAGATACGCAGTATTTT.

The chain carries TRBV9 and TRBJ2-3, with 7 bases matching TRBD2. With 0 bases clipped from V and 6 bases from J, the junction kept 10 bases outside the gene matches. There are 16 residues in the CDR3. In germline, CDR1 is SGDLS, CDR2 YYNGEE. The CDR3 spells CASSVAVRETDDTQYF. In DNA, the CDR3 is TGTGCCAGCAGCGTAGCTGTGCGGGAGACGGATGATACGCAGTATTTT.

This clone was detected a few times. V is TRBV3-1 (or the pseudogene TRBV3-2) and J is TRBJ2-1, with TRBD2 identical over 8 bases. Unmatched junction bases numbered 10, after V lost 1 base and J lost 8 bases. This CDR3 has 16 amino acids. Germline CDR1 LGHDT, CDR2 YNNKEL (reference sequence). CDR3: CASSQAVISGMYEQFF. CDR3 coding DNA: TGTGCCAGCAGCCAAGCGGTCATTAGCGGGATGTATGAGCAGTTCTTC.

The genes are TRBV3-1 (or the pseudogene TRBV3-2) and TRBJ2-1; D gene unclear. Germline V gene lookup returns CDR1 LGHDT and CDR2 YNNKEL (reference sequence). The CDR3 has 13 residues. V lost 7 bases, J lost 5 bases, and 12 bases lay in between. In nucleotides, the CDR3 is TGTGCCAGCACCGGTGAGCTACACAATGAGCAGTTCTTC. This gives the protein CASTGELHNEQFF.

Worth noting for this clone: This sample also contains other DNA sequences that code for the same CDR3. The CDR3 protein is CASSLSGTDTQYF. The CDR3 DNA reads TGTGCCAGCAGTTTATCAGGCACAGATACGCAGTATTTT. The chain employs TRBV28 and TRBJ2-3; unclear D gene. Per the germline V gene, CDR1 is MDHEN and CDR2 is SYDVKM. Deletions cut 1 base from V and 1 base from J, with 3 bases between. This CDR3 has 13 residues.

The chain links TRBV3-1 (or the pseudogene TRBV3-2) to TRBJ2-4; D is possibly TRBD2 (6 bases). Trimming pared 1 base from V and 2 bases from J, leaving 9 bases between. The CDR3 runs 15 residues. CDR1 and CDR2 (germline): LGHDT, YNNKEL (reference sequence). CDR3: CASSQGGVTKNIQYF. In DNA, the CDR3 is TGTGCCAGCAGCCAAGGCGGGGTAACCAAAAACATTCAGTACTTC.

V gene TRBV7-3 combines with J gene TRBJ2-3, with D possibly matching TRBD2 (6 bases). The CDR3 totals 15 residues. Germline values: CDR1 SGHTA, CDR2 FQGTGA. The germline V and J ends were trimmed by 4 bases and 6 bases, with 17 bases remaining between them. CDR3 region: CASSSLGDFRDTQYF. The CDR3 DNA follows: TGTGCCAGCAGCTCCCTGGGGGACTTTCGGGATACGCAGTATTTT.

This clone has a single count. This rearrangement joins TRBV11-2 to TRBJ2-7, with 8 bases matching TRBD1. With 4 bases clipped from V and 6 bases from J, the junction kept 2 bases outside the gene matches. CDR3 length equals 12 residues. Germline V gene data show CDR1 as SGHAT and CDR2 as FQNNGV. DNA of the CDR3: TGTGCCAGCAGCTGGGGGACAGGCGAGCAGTACTTC. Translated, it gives CASSWGTGEQYF.

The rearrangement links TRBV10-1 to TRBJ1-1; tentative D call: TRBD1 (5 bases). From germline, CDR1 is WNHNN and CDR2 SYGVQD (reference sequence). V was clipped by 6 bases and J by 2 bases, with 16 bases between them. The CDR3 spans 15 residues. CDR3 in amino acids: CASREPREKNTEAFF. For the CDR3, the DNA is TGCGCCAGCAGGGAGCCCAGGGAAAAAAACACTGAAGCTTTCTTT.

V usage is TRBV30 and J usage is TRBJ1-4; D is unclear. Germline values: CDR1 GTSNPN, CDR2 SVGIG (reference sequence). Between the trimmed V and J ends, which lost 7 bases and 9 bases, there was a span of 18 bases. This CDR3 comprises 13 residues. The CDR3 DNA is TGTGCCTCCACCCTCTCGAGAGGGCAAAAACTGTTTTTT. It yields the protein CASTLSRGQKLFF. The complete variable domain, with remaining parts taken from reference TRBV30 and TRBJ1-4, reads SQTIHQWPATLVQPVGSPLSLECTVEGTSNPNLYWYRQAAGRGLQLLFYSVGIGQISSEVPQNLSASRPQDRQFILSSKKLLLSDSGFYLCASTLSRGQKLFFGSGTQLSVL.

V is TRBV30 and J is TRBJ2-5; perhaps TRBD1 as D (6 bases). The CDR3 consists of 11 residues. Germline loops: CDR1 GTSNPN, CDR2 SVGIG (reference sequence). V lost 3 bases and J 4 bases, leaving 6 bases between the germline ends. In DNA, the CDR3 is TGTGCCTGGAGGGGGGCAGAGACCCAGTACTTC. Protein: CAWRGAETQYF. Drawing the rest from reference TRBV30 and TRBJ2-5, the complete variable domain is SQTIHQWPATLVQPVGSPLSLECTVEGTSNPNLYWYRQAAGRGLQLLFYSVGIGQISSEVPQNLSASRPQDRQFILSSKKLLLSDSGFYLCAWRGAETQYFGPGTRLLVL.

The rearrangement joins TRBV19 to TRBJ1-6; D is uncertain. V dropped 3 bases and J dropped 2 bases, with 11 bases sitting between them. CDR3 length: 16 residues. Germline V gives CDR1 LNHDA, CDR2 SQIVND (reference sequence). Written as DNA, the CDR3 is TGTGCCAGTAGTATTCCACGGGGAGCCTATAATTCACCCCTCCACTTT. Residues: CASSIPRGAYNSPLHF.

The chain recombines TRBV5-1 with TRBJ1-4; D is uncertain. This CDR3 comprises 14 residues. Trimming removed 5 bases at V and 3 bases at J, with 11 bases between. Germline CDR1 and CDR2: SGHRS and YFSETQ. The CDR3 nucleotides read TGCGCCAGCAGAGTAGATACAGCTAATGAAAAACTGTTTTTT. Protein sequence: CASRVDTANEKLFF.

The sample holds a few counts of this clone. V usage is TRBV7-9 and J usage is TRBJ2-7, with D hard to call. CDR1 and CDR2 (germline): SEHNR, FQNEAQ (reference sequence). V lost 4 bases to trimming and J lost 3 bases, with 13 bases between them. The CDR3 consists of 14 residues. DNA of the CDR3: TGTGCCAGCAGCTCGGCCCCACAGAGCTACGAGCAGTACTTC. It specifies CASSSAPQSYEQYF.

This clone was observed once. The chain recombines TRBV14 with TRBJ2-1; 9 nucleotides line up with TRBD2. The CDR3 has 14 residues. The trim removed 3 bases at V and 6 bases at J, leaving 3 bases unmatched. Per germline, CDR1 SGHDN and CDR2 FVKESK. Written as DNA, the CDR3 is TGTGCCAGCAGCCACGCGGGAGGGGTCAATGAGCAGTTCTTC. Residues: CASSHAGGVNEQFF.

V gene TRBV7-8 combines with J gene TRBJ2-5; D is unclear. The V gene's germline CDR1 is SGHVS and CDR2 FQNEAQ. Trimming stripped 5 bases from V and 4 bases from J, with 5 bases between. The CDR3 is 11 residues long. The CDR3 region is CASSRLETQYF. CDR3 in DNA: TGTGCCAGCAGCCGTCTAGAGACCCAGTACTTC.

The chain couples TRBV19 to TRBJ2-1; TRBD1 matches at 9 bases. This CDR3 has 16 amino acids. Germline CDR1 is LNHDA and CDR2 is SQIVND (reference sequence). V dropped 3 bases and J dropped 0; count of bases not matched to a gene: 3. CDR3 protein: CASSIPTGGSYNEQFF. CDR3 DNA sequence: TGTGCCAGTAGTATCCCGACAGGGGGCTCCTACAATGAGCAGTTCTTC.

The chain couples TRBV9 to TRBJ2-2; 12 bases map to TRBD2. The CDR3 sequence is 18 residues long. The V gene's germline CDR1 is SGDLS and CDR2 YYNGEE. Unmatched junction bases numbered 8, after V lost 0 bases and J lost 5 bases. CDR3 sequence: CASSVVETSGRGTGELFF. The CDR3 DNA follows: TGTGCCAGCAGCGTAGTGGAGACTAGCGGGAGAGGAACCGGGGAGCTGTTTTTT.